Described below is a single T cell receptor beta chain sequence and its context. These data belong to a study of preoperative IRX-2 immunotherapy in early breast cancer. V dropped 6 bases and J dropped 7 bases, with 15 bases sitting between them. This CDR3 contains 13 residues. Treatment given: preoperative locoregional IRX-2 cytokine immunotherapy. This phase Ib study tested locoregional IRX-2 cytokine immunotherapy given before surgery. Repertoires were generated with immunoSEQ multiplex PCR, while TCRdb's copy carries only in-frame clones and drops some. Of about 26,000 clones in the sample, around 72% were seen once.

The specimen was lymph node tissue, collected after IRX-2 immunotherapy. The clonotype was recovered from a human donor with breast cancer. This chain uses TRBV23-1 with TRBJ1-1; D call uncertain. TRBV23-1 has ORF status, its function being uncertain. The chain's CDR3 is CASSQAISGEAFF. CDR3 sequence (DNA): TGCGCCAGCAGCCAAGCCATTTCAGGTGAAGCTTTCTTT.